One and the same sample provided the 27 T cell receptor beta chains below, sequenced in a study of regulatory T cells in long-lasting Graves disease. Time point defined: persistent/refractory GD, antithyroid drugs over 5 years with positive TRAb. Construction of the TCR library relied on RNA isolated from PBMCs. Relying on iRepertoire HTBI primers and Arm-PCR of CDR3 regions, the team built TCR beta libraries. A single record per CDR3 protein comes from TCRdb applying MiXCR to the multiplex PCR reads. Found here are 390,000 or so distinct CDR3 sequences, 20% to 25% of them singletons; the top ten hold less than 30%. This specimen consisted of peripheral blood mononuclear cells (PBMCs), obtained when the disease was refractory, from a patient treated with antithyroid drugs. These receptors were taken from a woman in her thirties or forties with Graves disease.

The chain combines TRBV11-2 with TRBJ1-2; the D is unclear. The CDR3 spans 14 residues. V lost 5 bases, J lost 8 bases, and 18 bases lay in between. Germline V gene lookup returns CDR1 SGHAT and CDR2 FQNNGV. The CDR3: CASSPRDWAMGYTF. The CDR3 nucleotides are TGTGCCAGCAGCCCCAGAGATTGGGCTATGGGCTACACCTTC.

J is TRBJ2-7 and V is TRBV7-9; 11 bases map to TRBD2. With 6 bases clipped from V and 4 bases from J, the junction kept 8 bases outside the gene matches. The germline V gene encodes CDR1 SEHNR and CDR2 FQNEAQ (reference sequence). This CDR3 has 15 residues. CDR3 in DNA: TGTGCCAGCAGAAAGATAGCGGGAGGGTTTTACGAGCAGTACTTC. Its translation: CASRKIAGGFYEQYF.

The chain recombines TRBV29-1 with TRBJ2-2, with a possible D match to TRBD2 (6 bases). Germline V gene data show CDR1 as SQVTM and CDR2 as ANQGSEA. This CDR3 is 13 amino acids long. The V and J ends lost 8 bases and 2 bases respectively, with 12 bases between them. The CDR3 protein is CSYLRGNTGELFF. CDR3 DNA sequence: TGCAGCTATCTGCGGGGCAACACCGGGGAGCTGTTTTTT.

Many counts were recorded for this clonotype. The chain's CDR3 is CASSLVAALPETQYF. DNA of the CDR3: TGTGCCAGCAGCTTAGTGGCGGCCCTCCCAGAGACCCAGTACTTC. V usage is TRBV11-1 and J usage is TRBJ2-5; D call uncertain. Germline V gene lookup returns CDR1 SGHAT and CDR2 FQDESV (reference sequence). The ends were cut back, 1 base at V and 4 bases at J, with 13 bases in the middle. This CDR3 contains 15 residues.

This clonotype was detected ten times or more. The V gene is TRBV28, the J gene TRBJ2-5, with D possibly being TRBD1 (5 bases). The CDR3 sequence is 13 residues long. V lost 6 bases, J lost 5 bases, and 13 bases lay in between. Per germline, CDR1 MDHEN and CDR2 SYDVKM. The CDR3 region is CASRKTGPETQYF. DNA for the CDR3: TGTGCCAGCAGAAAAACAGGTCCGGAGACCCAGTACTTC.

The CDR3 region has the DNA TGTGCCAGCAGCCAAGATAGACTAGTTCGACCCACGCAGTATTTT. It encodes CASSQDRLVRPTQYF. This rearrangement joins TRBV3-1 to TRBJ2-3; tentatively, D is TRBD2 (6 bases). Germline V gene lookup returns CDR1 LGHDT and CDR2 YNNKEL (reference sequence). V lost 0 bases and J 9 bases, leaving 16 bases between the germline ends. The CDR3 contains 15 residues.

This clonotype was recorded at least ten times. The chain has TRBV20-1 and TRBJ2-7, with TRBD2 matching 7 bases. Germline V gene sequence: CDR1 DFQATT, CDR2 SNEGSKA (reference sequence). After removal of 3 bases from V and 4 bases from J, the junction contained 9 bases not matched to a gene. The CDR3 length is 14 residues. The CDR3 DNA sequence: TGCAGTGCTAGGGCGGGAGTCATGGAATACGAGCAGTACTTC. Protein sequence: CSARAGVMEYEQYF.

On this clonotype: Germline and junction disagree at one end, which may indicate a read error. The chain joins TRBV28 to TRBJ2-2, with D possibly being TRBD1 or TRBD2 (6 bases each). The CDR3 is made up of 15 amino acids. Germline lookup yields CDR1 MDHEN and CDR2 SYDVKM. CDR3 protein: CASSFGGHDTGELFF. The DNA of the CDR3 is TGTGCCAGCAGTTTTGGGGGGCACGACACCGGGGAGCTATTTTTT. The full variable domain, in which reference TRBV28 and TRBJ2-2 provide the parts outside the CDR3, is DVKVTQSSRYLVKRTGEKVFLECVQDMDHENMFWYRQDPGLGLRLIYFSYDVKMKEKGDIPEGYSVSREKKERFSLILESASTNQTSMYLCASSFGGHDTGELFFGEGSRLTVL.

This clonotype occurred many times. V usage is TRBV29-1 and J usage is TRBJ1-1, with D possibly being TRBD1 (5 bases). The CDR3 contains 12 residues. The germline V gene encodes CDR1 SQVTM and CDR2 ANQGSEA. V lost 8 bases and J 8 bases, leaving 18 bases between the germline ends. The CDR3 DNA follows: TGCAGCTACATTTCCCCGGGACTCGAAGCTTTCTTT. Its protein product is CSYISPGLEAFF.

This clonotype was seen repeatedly, ten times or more. The rearrangement links TRBV7-9 to TRBJ1-1; D is undetermined. Trimming removed 6 bases at V and 6 bases at J, with 11 bases between. The CDR3 contains 12 residues. Germline CDR1 is SEHNR and CDR2 is FQNEAQ (reference sequence). CDR3 sequence reads: CASSLLLAEAFF. CDR3 coding DNA: TGTGCCAGCAGTTTACTCTTGGCTGAAGCTTTCTTT.

This chain links TRBV28 with TRBJ2-4, with 10 bases matching TRBD1. Trimming at V came to 5 bases and at J to 8 bases, leaving 9 bases not matched to a gene. This CDR3 has 15 amino acids. Germline V lookup: CDR1 MDHEN, CDR2 SYDVKM. The CDR3 sequence is CASSAQTGGEDIQYF. The CDR3 nucleotides read TGTGCCAGCAGTGCCCAGACAGGGGGCGAGGACATTCAGTACTTC.

This clonotype has a count of ten or more. V gene TRBV7-9 combines with J gene TRBJ2-1; D perhaps matches TRBD2 (6 bases). This CDR3 has 12 amino acids. The germline gives CDR1 SEHNR, CDR2 FQNEAQ (reference sequence). Trimming took off 5 bases at V and 7 bases at J, with 9 bases between the two ends. In nucleotides, the CDR3 is TGTGCCAGCAGCCGAGGAGGGAATGAGCAGTTCTTC. It encodes CASSRGGNEQFF. Full variable domain (outside the CDR3, taken from reference TRBV7-9 and TRBJ2-1): DTGVSQNPRHKITKRGQNVTFRCDPISEHNRLYWYRQTLGQGPEFLTYFQNEAQLEKSRLLSDRFSAERPKGSFSTLEIQRTEQGDSAMYLCASSRGGNEQFFGPGTRLTVL.

The chain combines TRBV5-1 with TRBJ2-2; 8 positions agree with TRBD1. This CDR3 has 14 residues. Germline CDR1 reads SGHRS; CDR2 reads YFSETQ. Trimming cost V 8 bases and J 0 bases; bases outside gene matches: 3. The DNA of the CDR3 is TGCGCCAGTAGGACAGGGTCGAACACCGGGGAGCTGTTTTTT. It codes for CASRTGSNTGELFF. The entire variable domain, with the rest obtained from reference TRBV5-1 and TRBJ2-2, is as follows: KAGVTQTPRYLIKTRGQQVTLSCSPISGHRSVSWYQQTPGQGLQFLFEYFSETQRNKGNFPGRFSGRQFSNSRSEMNVSTLELGDSALYLCASRTGSNTGELFFGEGSRLTVL.

The chain recombines TRBV28 with TRBJ2-2; D not certain. The CDR3 runs 15 residues. The germline CDR1 and CDR2 sequences are MDHEN and SYDVKM. Trimming pared 5 bases from V and 4 bases from J, leaving 14 bases between. In nucleotides, the CDR3 is TGTGCCAGCAGTCGCGCCTCTCACGGCACCGGGGAGCTGTTTTTT. Its translation is CASSRASHGTGELFF. The full variable domain, completed using reference TRBV28 and TRBJ2-2, is DVKVTQSSRYLVKRTGEKVFLECVQDMDHENMFWYRQDPGLGLRLIYFSYDVKMKEKGDIPEGYSVSREKKERFSLILESASTNQTSMYLCASSRASHGTGELFFGEGSRLTVL.

The CDR3 nucleotides read TGTGCCAGCAGCTCACGAGCCCCCAGCGGGCCACCCCTCCACTTT. It is translated as CASSSRAPSGPPLHF. This rearrangement joins TRBV9 to TRBJ1-6; D ambiguous. From germline, CDR1 is SGDLS and CDR2 YYNGEE. The CDR3 has 15 residues. V gave up 4 bases and J gave up 11 bases, with 19 bases separating them.

The chain recombines TRBV3-1 with TRBJ1-2; the D gene is possibly TRBD1 (5 bases). V lost 0 bases, J lost 7 bases, and 6 bases lay in between. Germline assignment: CDR1 LGHDT and CDR2 YNNKEL (reference sequence). This CDR3 spans 12 amino acids. CDR3 nucleotide sequence: TGTGCCAGCAGCCAAGACGGGGGTGGCTACACCTTC. Translating gives CASSQDGGGYTF.

Ten or more counts support this clonotype. The chain joins TRBV27 to TRBJ2-7; D is perhaps TRBD1 (6 bases). The V end lost 6 bases, the J end lost 5 bases, and 11 bases lay between the germline ends. The CDR3 runs to 12 residues. In germline, CDR1 is MNHEY, CDR2 SMNVEV (reference sequence). The CDR3 region is CASRGTGNEQYF. In DNA, the CDR3 is TGTGCCAGCAGAGGAACAGGGAACGAGCAGTACTTC.

The genes are TRBV10-3 and TRBJ1-1; D unresolved. The CDR3 length is 17 residues. The germline gives CDR1 ENHRY, CDR2 SYGVKD. The V end was cut by 6 bases, the J end by 1 base, with 21 bases between. The CDR3 DNA is TGTGCCATCAGGGGCAGTCCCAAAGTAGGCCCGAACACTGAAGCTTTCTTT. It yields the protein CAIRGSPKVGPNTEAFF.

This clonotype was recorded many times. CDR3 DNA sequence: TGTGCCAGCAGTTACTCCCCTACTAGAGCCCACGAGCAGTACTTC. Translated, it gives CASSYSPTRAHEQYF. The chain couples TRBV6-2 or TRBV6-3 to TRBJ2-7; tentative D call: TRBD2 (5 bases). The ends were cut back, 0 bases at V and 5 bases at J, with 14 bases in the middle. Germline CDR1 MNHEY, CDR2 SVGEGT. There are 15 residues in the CDR3.

The chain has TRBV6-1 and TRBJ1-6; 7 bases align to TRBD1. CDR3 length: 14 amino acids. The germline V gene has CDR1 MNHNS and CDR2 SASEGT. V lost 6 bases to trimming and J lost 10 bases; unmatched junction nucleotides: 9. The CDR3 DNA follows: TGTGCCAGCAGGACCCGACAGGGCGACTCACCCCTCCACTTT. Its protein is CASRTRQGDSPLHF.

This clonotype was detected once. The chain employs TRBV19 and TRBJ1-5; D is possibly TRBD1 (6 bases). Trimming left V 4 bases short and J 2 bases short, with 15 bases between. The CDR3 spans 16 residues. Germline V gene data show CDR1 as LNHDA and CDR2 as SQIVND (reference sequence). CDR3 nucleotides: TGTGCCAGTAGTACCTTAACGGCAGGGGGCAATCAGCCCCAGCATTTT. Translating gives CASSTLTAGGNQPQHF. The full variable domain, with the rest looked up from reference TRBV19 and TRBJ1-5, is DGGITQSPKYLFRKEGQNVTLSCEQNLNHDAMYWYRQDPGQGLRLIYYSQIVNDFQKGDIAEGYSVSREKKESFPLTVTSAQKNPTAFYLCASSTLTAGGNQPQHFGDGTRLSIL.

This clonotype was detected only a few times. The CDR3 is CASIPSRTLRSEQFF. The CDR3 coding sequence is TGTGCCAGCATCCCATCCCGGACCCTCAGGAGTGAGCAGTTCTTC. The rearrangement links TRBV28 to TRBJ2-1; D is undetermined. CDR3 length: 15 residues. Germline V CDR1 and CDR2: MDHEN, SYDVKM. Trimming stripped 7 bases from V and 9 bases from J, with 22 bases between.

This clonotype was counted a few times. DNA of the CDR3: TGTGCCAGCAGCGGGACACCGTACTATGGCTACACCTTC. This encodes CASSGTPYYGYTF. The rearrangement joins TRBV9 to TRBJ1-2, with D tentatively TRBD1 (5 bases). Germline V lookup: CDR1 SGDLS, CDR2 YYNGEE. The CDR3 totals 13 residues. The ends were cut back, 3 bases at V and 3 bases at J, with 9 bases in the middle.

This clonotype was counted many times. This rearrangement joins TRBV28 to TRBJ2-5; D gene unclear. CDR1 and CDR2 (germline): MDHEN, SYDVKM. CDR3 size: 14 residues. Trimming took off 5 bases at V and 2 bases at J, with 12 bases between the two ends. In DNA, the CDR3 is TGTGCCAGCAGTGTAGGCGGTCTTCAAGAGACCCAGTACTTC. Translation: CASSVGGLQETQYF.

This clonotype has a single count. The chain carries TRBV5-6 and TRBJ2-7; D is unresolved. The V and J ends lost 2 bases and 7 bases respectively, with 22 bases between them. The CDR3 is 16 amino acids. CDR1 and CDR2 from the germline V gene are SGHDT and YYEEEE. This chain's CDR3 is CASSFSPMWRYKEQYF. The CDR3 DNA is TGTGCCAGCAGCTTCTCCCCTATGTGGCGCTACAAGGAGCAGTACTTC.

The chain has TRBV29-1 and TRBJ2-7, with D perhaps TRBD1 (6 bases). V was clipped by 4 bases and J by 2 bases, with 9 bases between them. In germline, CDR1 is SQVTM, CDR2 ANQGSEA. The CDR3 totals 12 residues. The CDR3 loop reads CSVGQGTYEQYF. The DNA for the CDR3 is TGCAGCGTTGGTCAGGGGACCTACGAGCAGTACTTC.

This clonotype is a singleton in its sample. At one end, the junction sequence differs from germline, possibly due to a read error. V and J are TRBV5-1 and TRBJ1-3; a weak D match, TRBD1 (5 bases). There are 13 residues in the CDR3. The germline gives CDR1 SGHRS, CDR2 YFSETQ. CDR3 bases: TGCGCCGGCAGGGAGAGCTCTGGAAACACCATATATTTT. This encodes CAGRESSGNTIYF.